The present entry profiles one TCR beta chain with its context. What it recognizes is unknown. TCRbeta library construction was performed incorporating unique molecular identifiers. TCRdb independently ran MiXCR on the PCR reads; one entry per CDR3 protein. The table includes about 200,000 distinct CDR3 sequences, 5.5% to 7% detected once. This entry belongs to a study of T-cell reconstitution after alpha-beta-depleted transplantation in children. General study results and limits: Hyperexpanded clones declined; after one year, newly produced T cells mostly supplied diversity. Alpha-beta T cells about two months after transplant reportedly derived from several hundred expanded graft clones. Some patients showed high day-60 TCRbeta diversity, which derived from surviving recipient T cells and thymic progenitors.

V was pared by 2 bases and J by 5 bases, with 2 bases of the junction left unmatched. This CDR3 is built from 12 residues. In germline, CDR1 is SQVTM, CDR2 ANQGSEA. The input for sequencing was PBMCs, taken before TCRalphabeta/CD19-depleted stem cell transplant. The receptor's source is a girl under three years old with combined immunodeficiency, due to receive a stem cell transplant. The V call is TRBV29-1, the J call TRBJ1-1, with 7 positions matching TRBD1. The CDR3, as DNA: TGCAGCGTTGAATCAGGGGGTACTGAAGCTTTCTTT. It specifies CSVESGGTEAFF.